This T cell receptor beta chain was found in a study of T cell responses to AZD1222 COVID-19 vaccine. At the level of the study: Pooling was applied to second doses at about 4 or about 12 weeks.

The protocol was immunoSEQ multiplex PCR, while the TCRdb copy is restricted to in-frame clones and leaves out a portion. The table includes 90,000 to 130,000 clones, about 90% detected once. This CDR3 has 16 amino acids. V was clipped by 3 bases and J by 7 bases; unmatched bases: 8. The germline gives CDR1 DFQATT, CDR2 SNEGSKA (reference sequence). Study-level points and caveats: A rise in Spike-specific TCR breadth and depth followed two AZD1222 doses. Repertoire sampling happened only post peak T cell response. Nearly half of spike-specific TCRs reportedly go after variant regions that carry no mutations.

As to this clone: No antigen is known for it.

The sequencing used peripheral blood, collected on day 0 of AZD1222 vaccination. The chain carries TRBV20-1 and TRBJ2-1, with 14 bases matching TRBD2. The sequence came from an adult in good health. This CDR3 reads CSASGTSGGYMNEQFF. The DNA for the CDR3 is TGCAGTGCTAGTGGGACTAGCGGGGGATATATGAATGAGCAGTTCTTC.